The rows below give T cell receptor beta chains drawn from one sample of a study of identical twins. In TCRdb, the 5' RACE reads were re-called with MiXCR into one record per CDR3 protein. There are some 500,000 distinct CDR3 sequences in the sample; around an eighth occur only once, and more than 0.8% lies in the top ten. This same sample was also part of a study on yellow fever vaccine responses in identical twins.

Specimen: CD4+ T cells sorted from blood. These receptors came from a woman under 30 in good health. CDR3s include the opening cysteine and the closing phenylalanine or tryptophan. Fields, in order: clone size, V gene, J gene, D gene, CDR3 DNA, CDR3 protein. A D gene is named only where the DNA matches it firmly. Only part of the rows carry a size: once, few, many, or a class if the clone is expanded.

size: NA
V: TRBV11-2
J: TRBJ1-6
D: NA
DNA: TGTGCCAGCAGCTTTAGGAGCTCCTATAATTCACCCCTCCACTTT
CDR3: CASSFRSSYNSPLHF

size: NA
V: TRBV6-2/TRBV6-3
J: TRBJ1-1
D: NA
DNA: TGTGCCAGCAGTTACTCGGGACTGCTGAACACTGAAGCTTTCTTT
CDR3: CASSYSGLLNTEAFF

size: NA
V: TRBV4-2
J: TRBJ2-1
D: TRBD2
DNA: TGTGCCAGCAGCCAAGGGGAGGGAGGACGCGGGTTCAATGAGCAGTTCTTC
CDR3: CASSQGEGGRGFNEQFF

size: NA
V: TRBV12-3/TRBV12-4
J: TRBJ2-2
D: NA
DNA: TGTGCCAGCAGGTCCGGGGAGCTGTTTTTT
CDR3: CASRSGELFF

size: NA
V: TRBV24-1
J: TRBJ2-3
D: NA
DNA: TGTGCCACCAGTGGAGGAGCGGCCATTCTCACAGATACGCAGTATTTT
CDR3: CATSGGAAILTDTQYF

size: NA
V: TRBV7-9
J: TRBJ1-4
D: NA
DNA: TGTGCCAGCAGCCTTTTTAATGAAAAACTGTTTTTT
CDR3: CASSLFNEKLFF

size: NA
V: TRBV2
J: TRBJ2-3
D: TRBD2
DNA: TGTGCCAGCAACCCTAGCGGGGGCGCAGATACGCAGTATTTT
CDR3: CASNPSGGADTQYF

size: NA
V: TRBV11-2
J: TRBJ2-7
D: TRBD1
DNA: TGTGCCAGCAGCTTAGAAGGGGGCTCATACTACGAGCAGTACTTC
CDR3: CASSLEGGSYYEQYF

size: few
V: TRBV3-1
J: TRBJ2-2
D: NA
DNA: TGTGCCAGCAGCCAGGAAGGACAGACCGGGGAGCTGTTTTTT
CDR3: CASSQEGQTGELFF

size: NA
V: TRBV6-2/TRBV6-3
J: TRBJ2-5
D: NA
DNA: TGTGCCAGCAGCTTGGTCTCGGGGACCCAGTACTTC
CDR3: CASSLVSGTQYF

size: many
V: TRBV9
J: TRBJ2-5
D: TRBD2
DNA: TGTGCCAGCAGCGTAGGTGGCCTAGCGGGGGGCCGTGGGACCCAGTACTTC
CDR3: CASSVGGLAGGRGTQYF

size: many
V: TRBV5-1
J: TRBJ2-1
D: TRBD2
DNA: TGCGCCAGCAGTTTAGCGGGAGTGACCTACAATGAGCAGTTCTTC
CDR3: CASSLAGVTYNEQFF

size: few
V: TRBV4-3
J: TRBJ2-6
D: NA
DNA: TGCGCCAGCAGCCAAGATCGTCGGCTAACCGGGGCCAACGTCCTGACTTTC
CDR3: CASSQDRRLTGANVLTF

size: many
V: TRBV5-5
J: TRBJ2-7
D: NA
DNA: TGTGCCAGCAGATCATCGGACCGTCACCCGGGGGAGCAGTACTTC
CDR3: CASRSSDRHPGEQYF

size: few
V: TRBV5-6
J: TRBJ2-5
D: NA
DNA: TGTGCCAGCAGCTGGAAAGAGACCCAGTACTTC
CDR3: CASSWKETQYF

size: few
V: TRBV20-1
J: TRBJ2-5
D: NA
DNA: TGCAGTGCTAGAGCCGACGGCCAAGAGACCCAGTACTTC
CDR3: CSARADGQETQYF

size: many
V: TRBV12-3/TRBV12-4
J: TRBJ2-7
D: NA
DNA: TGTGCCAGCAGTTCGATCTCCTACGAGCAGTACTTC
CDR3: CASSSISYEQYF

size: NA
V: TRBV20-1
J: TRBJ2-3
D: NA
DNA: TGCAGTGCCTTAGCGGTAGGGGAAGATACGCAGTATTTT
CDR3: CSALAVGEDTQYF

size: NA
V: TRBV20-1
J: TRBJ2-7
D: NA
DNA: TGCAGTGCTAGAGATCCCGGGACGCCTTACGAGCAGTACTTC
CDR3: CSARDPGTPYEQYF

size: few
V: TRBV7-9
J: TRBJ1-1
D: NA
DNA: TGTGCCAGCAGTTCGAATATAGGGGCGAAAGCTTTCTTT
CDR3: CASSSNIGAKAFF

size: NA
V: TRBV10-3
J: TRBJ2-6
D: TRBD1
DNA: TGTGCCATCAGGGCGGGACAGGGGGGAACTGGGGCCAACGTCCTGACTTTC
CDR3: CAIRAGQGGTGANVLTF

size: NA
V: TRBV5-1
J: TRBJ2-1
D: NA
DNA: TGCGCCAGCAGCTTGACTAGCCTGGGGAATGAGCAGTTCTTC
CDR3: CASSLTSLGNEQFF

size: many
V: TRBV5-1
J: TRBJ1-5
D: NA
DNA: TGCGCCAGCAGCGTGAATAGCAATCAGCCCCAGCATTTT
CDR3: CASSVNSNQPQHF